The clone carrying this T cell receptor beta chain was observed a handful of times. No antigen is known for it. The data are from a study of CD8 T cells in ankylosing spondylitis. Using its own MiXCR run on the 5' RACE reads, TCRdb lists one record per CDR3 protein. The table includes around 330,000 distinct CDR3 sequences, about 9.9% detected once. Study observations and caveats: Previously reported in reactive arthritis synovial fluid and blood were some of the motif variants. It was reported that disease-linked clones were significantly enriched in matched ankylosing spondylitis synovial fluid.

Trimming cost V 4 bases and J 0 bases, with 16 bases left between them. The CDR3 is 16 residues long. CDR1 is MNHEY and CDR2 is SVGEGT in the germline V gene. The genes are TRBV6-2 or TRBV6-3 and TRBJ2-7; a possible D gene is TRBD2 (5 bases). Material for sequencing was blood, either unsorted or a sorted T cell fraction (not recorded which). This clonotype was sampled from a female donor with ankylosing spondylitis or in good health (not recorded which). The CDR3 DNA sequence: TGTGCCAGCAGTTGGGGATCTGCGGGCAGCTCCTACGAGCAGTACTTC. Amino acid sequence: CASSWGSAGSSYEQYF.